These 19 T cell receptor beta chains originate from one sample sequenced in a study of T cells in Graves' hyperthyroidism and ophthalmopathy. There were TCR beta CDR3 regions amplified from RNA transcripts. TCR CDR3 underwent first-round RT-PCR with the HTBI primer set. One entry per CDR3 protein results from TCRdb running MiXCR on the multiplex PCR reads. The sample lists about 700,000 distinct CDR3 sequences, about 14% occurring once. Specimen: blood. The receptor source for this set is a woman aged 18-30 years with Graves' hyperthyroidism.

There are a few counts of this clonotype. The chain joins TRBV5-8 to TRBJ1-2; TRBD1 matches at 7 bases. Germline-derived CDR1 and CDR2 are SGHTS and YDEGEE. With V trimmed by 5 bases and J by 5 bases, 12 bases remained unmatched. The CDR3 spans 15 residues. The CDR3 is CASRRKGQALYGYTF. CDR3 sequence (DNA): TGTGCCAGCAGGAGAAAAGGACAGGCATTGTATGGCTACACCTTC. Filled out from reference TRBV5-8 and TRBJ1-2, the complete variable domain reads EAGVTQSPTHLIKTRGQQATLRCSPISGHTSVYWYQQALGLGLQFLLWYDEGEERNRGNFPPRFSGRQFPNYSSELNVNALELEDSALYLCASRRKGQALYGYTFGSGTRLTVV.

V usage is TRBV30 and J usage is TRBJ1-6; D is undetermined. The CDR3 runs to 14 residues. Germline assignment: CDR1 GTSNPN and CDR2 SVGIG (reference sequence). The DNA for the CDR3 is TGTGCTTCCACGTCTCACATGGATAATTCACCCCTCCACTTT. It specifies CASTSHMDNSPLHF. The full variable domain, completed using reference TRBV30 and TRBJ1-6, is SQTIHQWPATLVQPVGSPLSLECTVEGTSNPNLYWYRQAAGRGLQLLFYSVGIGQISSEVPQNLSASRPQDRQFILSSKKLLLSDSGFYLCASTSHMDNSPLHFGNGTRLTVT.

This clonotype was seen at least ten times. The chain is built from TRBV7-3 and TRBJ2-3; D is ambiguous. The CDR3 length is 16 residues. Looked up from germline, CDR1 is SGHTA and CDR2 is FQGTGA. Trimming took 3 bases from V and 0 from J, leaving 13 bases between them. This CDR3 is CASSFGMGTSTDTQYF. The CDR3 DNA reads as TGTGCCAGCAGCTTTGGGATGGGCACTAGCACAGATACGCAGTATTTT. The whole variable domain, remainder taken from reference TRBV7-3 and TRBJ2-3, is GAGVSQTPSNKVTEKGKYVELRCDPISGHTALYWYRQSLGQGPEFLIYFQGTGAADDSGLPNDRFFAVRPEGSVSTLKIQRTERGDSAVYLCASSFGMGTSTDTQYFGPGTRLTVL.

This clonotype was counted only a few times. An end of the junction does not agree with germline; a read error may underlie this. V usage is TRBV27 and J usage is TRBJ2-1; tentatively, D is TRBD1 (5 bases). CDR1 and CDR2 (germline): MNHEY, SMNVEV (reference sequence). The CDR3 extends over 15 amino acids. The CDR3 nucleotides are TGTGCCAGCGGTTTAGGGGTCAGCTCCTACAATGAGCAGTTCTTC. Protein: CASGLGVSSYNEQFF.

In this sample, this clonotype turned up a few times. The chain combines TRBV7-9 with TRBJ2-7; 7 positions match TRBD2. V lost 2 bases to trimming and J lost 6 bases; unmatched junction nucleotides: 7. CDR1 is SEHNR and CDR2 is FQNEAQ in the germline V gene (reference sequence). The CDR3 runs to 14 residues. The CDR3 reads CASSLSAGAVEQYF. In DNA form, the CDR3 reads TGTGCCAGCAGCTTATCGGCGGGAGCGGTCGAGCAGTACTTC.

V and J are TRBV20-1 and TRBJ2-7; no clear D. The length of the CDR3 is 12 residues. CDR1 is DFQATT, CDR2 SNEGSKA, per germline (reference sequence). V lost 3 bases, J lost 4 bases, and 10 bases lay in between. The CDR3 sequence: CSASHWAYEQYF. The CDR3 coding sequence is TGCAGTGCTAGCCACTGGGCGTACGAGCAGTACTTC.

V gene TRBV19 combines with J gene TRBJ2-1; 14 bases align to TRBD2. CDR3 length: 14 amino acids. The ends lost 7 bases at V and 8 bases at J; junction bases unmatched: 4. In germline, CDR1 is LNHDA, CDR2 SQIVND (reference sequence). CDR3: CASMTSGGGDEQFF. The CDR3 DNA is TGTGCCAGTATGACTAGCGGGGGGGGAGATGAGCAGTTCTTC. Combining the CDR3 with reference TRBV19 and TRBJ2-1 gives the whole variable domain DGGITQSPKYLFRKEGQNVTLSCEQNLNHDAMYWYRQDPGQGLRLIYYSQIVNDFQKGDIAEGYSVSREKKESFPLTVTSAQKNPTAFYLCASMTSGGGDEQFFGPGTRLTVL.

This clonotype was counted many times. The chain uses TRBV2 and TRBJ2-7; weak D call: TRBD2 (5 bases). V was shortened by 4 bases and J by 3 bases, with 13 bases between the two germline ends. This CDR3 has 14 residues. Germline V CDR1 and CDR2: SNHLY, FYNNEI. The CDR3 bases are TGTGCCAGCAGTGCACGGGGAACTTTCTACGAGCAGTACTTC. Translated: CASSARGTFYEQYF.

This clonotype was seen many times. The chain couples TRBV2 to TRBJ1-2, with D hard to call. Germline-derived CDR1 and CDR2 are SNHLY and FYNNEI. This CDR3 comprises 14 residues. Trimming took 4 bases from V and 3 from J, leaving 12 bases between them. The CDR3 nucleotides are TGTGCCAGCAGTGGGACCACTGGGGACTATGGCTACACCTTC. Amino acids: CASSGTTGDYGYTF. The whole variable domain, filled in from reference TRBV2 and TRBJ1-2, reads EPEVTQTPSHQVTQMGQEVILRCVPISNHLYFYWYRQILGQKVEFLVSFYNNEISEKSEIFDDQFSVERPDGSNFTLKIRSTKLEDSAMYFCASSGTTGDYGYTFGSGTRLTVV.

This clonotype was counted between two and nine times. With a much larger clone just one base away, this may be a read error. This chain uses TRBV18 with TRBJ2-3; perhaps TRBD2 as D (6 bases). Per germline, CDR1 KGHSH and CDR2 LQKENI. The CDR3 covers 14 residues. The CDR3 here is CASSPDYSTDAQYF. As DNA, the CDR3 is TGTGCCAGCTCACCGGACTATTCCACAGATGCGCAGTATTTT. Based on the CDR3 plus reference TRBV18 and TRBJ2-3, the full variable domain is NAGVMQNPRHLVRRRGQEARLRCSPMKGHSHVYWYRQLPEEGLKFMVYLQKENIIDESGMPKERFSAEFPKEGPSILRIQQVVRGDSAAYFCASSPDYSTDAQYFGPGTRLTVL.

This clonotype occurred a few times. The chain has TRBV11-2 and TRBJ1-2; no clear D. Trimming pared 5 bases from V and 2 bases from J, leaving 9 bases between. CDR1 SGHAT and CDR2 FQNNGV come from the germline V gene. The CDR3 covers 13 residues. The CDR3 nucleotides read TGTGCCAGCAGCCGAGACAAGAACTATGGCTACACCTTC. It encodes CASSRDKNYGYTF. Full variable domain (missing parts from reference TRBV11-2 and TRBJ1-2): EAGVAQSPRYKIIEKRQSVAFWCNPISGHATLYWYQQILGQGPKLLIQFQNNGVVDDSQLPKDRFSAERLKGVDSTLKIQPAKLEDSAVYLCASSRDKNYGYTFGSGTRLTVV.

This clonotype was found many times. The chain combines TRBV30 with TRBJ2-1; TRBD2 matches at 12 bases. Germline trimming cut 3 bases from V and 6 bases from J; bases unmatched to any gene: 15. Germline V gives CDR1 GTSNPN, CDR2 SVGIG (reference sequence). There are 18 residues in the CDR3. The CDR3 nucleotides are TGTGCCTGGAGAAGGAGAACTAGCGGGAGGCTGAAGTCCAATGAGCAGTTCTTC. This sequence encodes CAWRRRTSGRLKSNEQFF.

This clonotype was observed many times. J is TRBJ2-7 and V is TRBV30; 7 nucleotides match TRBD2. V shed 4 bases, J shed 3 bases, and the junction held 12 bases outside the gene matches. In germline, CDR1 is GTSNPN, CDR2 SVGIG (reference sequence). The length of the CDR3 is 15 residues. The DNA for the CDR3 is TGTGCCTGGACCACAAAAAAGGCTAGCGGCTACGAGCAGTACTTC. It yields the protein CAWTTKKASGYEQYF.

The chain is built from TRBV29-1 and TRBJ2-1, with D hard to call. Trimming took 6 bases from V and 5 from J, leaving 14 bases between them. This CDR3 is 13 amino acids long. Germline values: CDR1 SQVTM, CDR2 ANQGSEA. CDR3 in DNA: TGCAGCGTGAGATCTCTAGTAAACAATGAGCAGTTCTTC. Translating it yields CSVRSLVNNEQFF.

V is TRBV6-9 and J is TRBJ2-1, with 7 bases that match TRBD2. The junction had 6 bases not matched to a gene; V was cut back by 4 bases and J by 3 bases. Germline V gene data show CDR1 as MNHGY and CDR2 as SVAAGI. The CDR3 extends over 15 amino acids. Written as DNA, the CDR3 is TGTGCCAGCAGTTCTAGCGGTACCGGCTACAATGAGCAGTTCTTC. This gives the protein CASSSSGTGYNEQFF.

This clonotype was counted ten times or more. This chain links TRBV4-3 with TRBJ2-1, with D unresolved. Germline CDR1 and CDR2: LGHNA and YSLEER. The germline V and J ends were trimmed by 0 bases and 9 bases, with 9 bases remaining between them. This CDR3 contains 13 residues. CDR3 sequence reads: CASSQDGWGEQFF. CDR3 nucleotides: TGCGCCAGCAGCCAAGATGGCTGGGGTGAGCAGTTCTTC.

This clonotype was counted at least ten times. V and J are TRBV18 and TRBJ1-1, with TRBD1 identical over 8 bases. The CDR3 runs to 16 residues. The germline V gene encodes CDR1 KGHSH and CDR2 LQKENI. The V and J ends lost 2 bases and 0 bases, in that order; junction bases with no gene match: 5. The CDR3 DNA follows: TGTGCCAGCTCACCAGGGACAGGTGAAGTGAACACTGAAGCTTTCTTT. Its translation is CASSPGTGEVNTEAFF.

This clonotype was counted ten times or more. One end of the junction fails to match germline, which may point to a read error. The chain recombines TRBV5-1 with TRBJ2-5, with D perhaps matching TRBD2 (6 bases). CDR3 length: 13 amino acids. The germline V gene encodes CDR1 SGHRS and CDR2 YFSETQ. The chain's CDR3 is CASSLVGGETQYF. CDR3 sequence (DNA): TGTGCCAGCAGCTTAGTCGGGGGAGAGACCCAGTACTTC.

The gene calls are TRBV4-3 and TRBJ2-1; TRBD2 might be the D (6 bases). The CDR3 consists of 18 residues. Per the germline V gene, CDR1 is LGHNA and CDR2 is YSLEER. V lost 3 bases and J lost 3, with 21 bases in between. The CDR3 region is CASSHPPRGSGYYNEQFF. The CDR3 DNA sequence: TGCGCCAGCAGCCACCCCCCCCGGGGTAGCGGATACTACAATGAGCAGTTCTTC.